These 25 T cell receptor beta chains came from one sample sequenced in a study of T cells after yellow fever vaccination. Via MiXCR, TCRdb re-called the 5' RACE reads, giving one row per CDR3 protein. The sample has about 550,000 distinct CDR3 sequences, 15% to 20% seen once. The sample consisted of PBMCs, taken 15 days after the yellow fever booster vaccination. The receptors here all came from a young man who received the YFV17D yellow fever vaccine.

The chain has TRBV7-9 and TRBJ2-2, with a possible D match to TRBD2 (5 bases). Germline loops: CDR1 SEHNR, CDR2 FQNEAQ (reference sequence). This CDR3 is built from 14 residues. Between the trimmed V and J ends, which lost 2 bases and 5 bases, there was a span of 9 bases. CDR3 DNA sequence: TGTGCCAGCAGCTTACAGGCGGGTACCGGGGAGCTGTTTTTT. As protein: CASSLQAGTGELFF.

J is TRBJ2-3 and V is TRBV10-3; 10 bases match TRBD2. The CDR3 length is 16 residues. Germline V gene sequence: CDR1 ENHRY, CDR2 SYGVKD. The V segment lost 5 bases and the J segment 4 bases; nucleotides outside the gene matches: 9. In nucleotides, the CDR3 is TGTGCCATCAGTCGCAACCTAGCGGGAGTCTCAGATACGCAGTATTTT. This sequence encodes CAISRNLAGVSDTQYF.

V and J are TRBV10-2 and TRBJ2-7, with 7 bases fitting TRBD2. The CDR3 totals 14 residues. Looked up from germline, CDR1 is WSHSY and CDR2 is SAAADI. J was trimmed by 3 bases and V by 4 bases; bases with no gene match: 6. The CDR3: CASSALAVNYEQYF. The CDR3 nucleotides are TGCGCCAGCAGTGCCCTAGCGGTCAACTACGAGCAGTACTTC.

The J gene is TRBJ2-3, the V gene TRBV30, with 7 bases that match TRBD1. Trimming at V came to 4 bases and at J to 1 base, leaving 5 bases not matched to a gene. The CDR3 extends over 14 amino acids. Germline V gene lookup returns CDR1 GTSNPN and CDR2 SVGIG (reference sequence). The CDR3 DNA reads TGTGCCTGGAACCGGGACAGACGCACAGATACGCAGTATTTT. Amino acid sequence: CAWNRDRRTDTQYF.

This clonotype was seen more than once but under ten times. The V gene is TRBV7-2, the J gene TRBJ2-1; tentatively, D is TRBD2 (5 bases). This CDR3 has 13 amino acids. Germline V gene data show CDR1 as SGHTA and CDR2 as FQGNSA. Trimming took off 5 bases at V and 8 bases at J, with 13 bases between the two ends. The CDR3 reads CASSPGGRYEQFF. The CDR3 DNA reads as TGTGCCAGCAGCCCTGGCGGGCGGTATGAGCAGTTCTTC.

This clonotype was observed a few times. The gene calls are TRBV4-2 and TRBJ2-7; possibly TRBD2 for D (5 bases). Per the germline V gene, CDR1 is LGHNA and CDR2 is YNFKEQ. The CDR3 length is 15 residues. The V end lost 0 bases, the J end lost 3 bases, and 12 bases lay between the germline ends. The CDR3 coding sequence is TGTGCCAGCAGCCAAGATAGAGTCGGGGTCTACGAGCAGTACTTC. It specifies CASSQDRVGVYEQYF.

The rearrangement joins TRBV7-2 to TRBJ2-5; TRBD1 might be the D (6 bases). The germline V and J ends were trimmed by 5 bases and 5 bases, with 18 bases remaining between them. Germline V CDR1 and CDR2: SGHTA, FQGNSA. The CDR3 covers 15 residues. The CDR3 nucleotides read TGTGCCAGCAGCCCCCGAACAGGGAGTGGGGAGACCCAGTACTTC. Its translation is CASSPRTGSGETQYF. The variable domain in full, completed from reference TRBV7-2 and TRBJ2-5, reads GAGVSQSPSNKVTEKGKDVELRCDPISGHTALYWYRQSLGQGLEFLIYFQGNSAPDKSGLPSDRFSAERTGGSVSTLTIQRTQQEDSAVYLCASSPRTGSGETQYFGPGTRLLVL.

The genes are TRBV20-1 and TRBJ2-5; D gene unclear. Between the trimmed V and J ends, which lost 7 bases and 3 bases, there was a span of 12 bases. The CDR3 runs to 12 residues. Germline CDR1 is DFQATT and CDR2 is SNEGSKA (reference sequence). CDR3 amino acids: CSVTGSEETQYF. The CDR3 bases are TGCAGTGTTACGGGTTCTGAAGAGACCCAGTACTTC.

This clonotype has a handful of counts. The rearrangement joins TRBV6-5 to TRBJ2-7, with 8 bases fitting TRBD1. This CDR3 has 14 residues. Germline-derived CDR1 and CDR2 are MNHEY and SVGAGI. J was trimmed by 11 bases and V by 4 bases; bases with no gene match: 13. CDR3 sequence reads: CASSWDRSSTREYF. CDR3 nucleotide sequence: TGTGCCAGCAGTTGGGACAGGTCAAGTACCAGGGAGTACTTC.

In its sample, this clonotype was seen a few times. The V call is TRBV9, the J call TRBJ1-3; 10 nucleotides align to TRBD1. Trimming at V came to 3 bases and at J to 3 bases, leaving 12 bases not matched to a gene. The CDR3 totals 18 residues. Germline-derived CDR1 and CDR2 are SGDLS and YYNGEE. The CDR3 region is CASSAAGQGRGGGNTIYF. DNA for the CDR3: TGTGCCAGCAGCGCCGCGGGACAGGGGAGAGGTGGTGGAAACACCATATATTTT.

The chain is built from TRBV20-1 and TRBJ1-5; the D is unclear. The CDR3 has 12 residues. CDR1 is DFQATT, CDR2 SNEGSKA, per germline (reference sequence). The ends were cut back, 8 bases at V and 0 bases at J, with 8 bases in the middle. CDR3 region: CSLRVSNQPQHF. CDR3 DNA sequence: TGCAGTCTTAGAGTTAGCAATCAGCCCCAGCATTTT.

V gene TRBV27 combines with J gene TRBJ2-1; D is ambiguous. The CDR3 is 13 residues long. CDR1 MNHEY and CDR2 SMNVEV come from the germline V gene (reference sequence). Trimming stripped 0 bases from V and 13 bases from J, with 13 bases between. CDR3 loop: CASSLSILNVQFF. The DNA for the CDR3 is TGTGCCAGCAGTTTATCGATCCTCAATGTTCAGTTCTTC.

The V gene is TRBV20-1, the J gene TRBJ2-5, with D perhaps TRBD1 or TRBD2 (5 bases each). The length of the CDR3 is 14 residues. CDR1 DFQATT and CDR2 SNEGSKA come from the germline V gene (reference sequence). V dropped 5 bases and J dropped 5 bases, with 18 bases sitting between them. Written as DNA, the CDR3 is TGCAGTGCTCGGGGAGCGGCCGAGGGGGAGACCCAGTACTTC. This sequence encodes CSARGAAEGETQYF.

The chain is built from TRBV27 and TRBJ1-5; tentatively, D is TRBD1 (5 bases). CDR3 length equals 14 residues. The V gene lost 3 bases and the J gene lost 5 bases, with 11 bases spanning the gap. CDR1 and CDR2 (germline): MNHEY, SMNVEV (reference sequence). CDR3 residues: CASSFQGVDQPQHF. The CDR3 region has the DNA TGTGCCAGCAGTTTCCAAGGGGTTGATCAGCCCCAGCATTTT.

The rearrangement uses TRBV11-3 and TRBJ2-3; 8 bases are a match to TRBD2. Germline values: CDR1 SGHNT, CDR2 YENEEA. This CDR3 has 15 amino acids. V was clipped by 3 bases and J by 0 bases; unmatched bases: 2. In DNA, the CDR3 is TGTGCCAGCAGCTTTAGCGGGATTAGCACAGATACGCAGTATTTT. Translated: CASSFSGISTDTQYF.

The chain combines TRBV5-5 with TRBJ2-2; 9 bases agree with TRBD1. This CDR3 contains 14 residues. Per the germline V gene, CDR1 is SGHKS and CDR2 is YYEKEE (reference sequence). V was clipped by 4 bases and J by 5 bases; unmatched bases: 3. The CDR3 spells CASSRTGVTGELFF. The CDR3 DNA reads TGTGCCAGCAGCCGGACAGGGGTGACCGGGGAGCTGTTTTTT.

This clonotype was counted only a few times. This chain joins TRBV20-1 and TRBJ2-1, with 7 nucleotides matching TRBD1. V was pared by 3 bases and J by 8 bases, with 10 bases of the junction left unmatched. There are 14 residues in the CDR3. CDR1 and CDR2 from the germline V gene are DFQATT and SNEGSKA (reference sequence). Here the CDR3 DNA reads TGCAGTGCTAGTGCAGAGAACAGGGGCCATGAGCAGTTCTTC. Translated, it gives CSASAENRGHEQFF.

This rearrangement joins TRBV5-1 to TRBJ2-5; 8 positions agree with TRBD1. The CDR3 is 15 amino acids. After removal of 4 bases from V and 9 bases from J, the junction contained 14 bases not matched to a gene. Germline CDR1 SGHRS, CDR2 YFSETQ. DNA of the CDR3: TGCGCCAGCAGCCTTCTTGGGACAGGCGGTAAGGCCCAGTACTTC. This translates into CASSLLGTGGKAQYF. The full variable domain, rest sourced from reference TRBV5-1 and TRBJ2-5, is KAGVTQTPRYLIKTRGQQVTLSCSPISGHRSVSWYQQTPGQGLQFLFEYFSETQRNKGNFPGRFSGRQFSNSRSEMNVSTLELGDSALYLCASSLLGTGGKAQYFGPGTRLLVL.

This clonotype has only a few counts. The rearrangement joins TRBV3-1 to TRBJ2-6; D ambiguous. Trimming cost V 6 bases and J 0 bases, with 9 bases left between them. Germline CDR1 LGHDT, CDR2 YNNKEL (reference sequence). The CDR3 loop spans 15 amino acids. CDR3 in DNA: TGTGCCAGCAGAACACAGCGCTCTGGGGCCAACGTCCTGACTTTC. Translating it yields CASRTQRSGANVLTF. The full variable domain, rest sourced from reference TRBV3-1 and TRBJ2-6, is DTAVSQTPKYLVTQMGNDKSIKCEQNLGHDTMYWYKQDSKKFLKIMFSYNNKELIINETVPNRFSPKSPDKAHLNLHINSLELGDSAVYFCASRTQRSGANVLTFGAGSRLTVL.

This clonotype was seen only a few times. The chain's CDR3 is CATGPLGAQYF. CDR3 sequence (DNA): TGTGCCACAGGGCCCTTGGGGGCCCAGTACTTC. This chain links TRBV10-3 with TRBJ2-5, with D perhaps being TRBD1 or TRBD2 (5 bases each). Per the germline V gene, CDR1 is ENHRY and CDR2 is SYGVKD. There are 11 residues in the CDR3. V lost 10 bases to trimming and J lost 9 bases, with 15 bases between them.

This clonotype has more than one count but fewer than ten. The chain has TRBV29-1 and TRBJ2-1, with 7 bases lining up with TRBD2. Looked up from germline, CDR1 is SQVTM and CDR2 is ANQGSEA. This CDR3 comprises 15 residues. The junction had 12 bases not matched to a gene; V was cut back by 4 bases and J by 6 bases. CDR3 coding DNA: TGCAGCGTTGGCACCAGACTAGCTGTGGTCAATGAGCAGTTCTTC. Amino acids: CSVGTRLAVVNEQFF.

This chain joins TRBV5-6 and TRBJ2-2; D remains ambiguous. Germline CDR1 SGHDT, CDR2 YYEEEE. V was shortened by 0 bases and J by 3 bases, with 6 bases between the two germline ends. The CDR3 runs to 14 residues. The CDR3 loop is CASSLDPYTGELFF. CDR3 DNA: TGTGCCAGCAGCTTGGACCCGTACACCGGGGAGCTGTTTTTT. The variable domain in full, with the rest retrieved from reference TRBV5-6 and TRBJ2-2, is DAGVTQSPTHLIKTRGQQVTLRCSPKSGHDTVSWYQQALGQGPQFIFQYYEEEERQRGNFPDRFSGHQFPNYSSELNVNALLLGDSALYLCASSLDPYTGELFFGEGSRLTVL.

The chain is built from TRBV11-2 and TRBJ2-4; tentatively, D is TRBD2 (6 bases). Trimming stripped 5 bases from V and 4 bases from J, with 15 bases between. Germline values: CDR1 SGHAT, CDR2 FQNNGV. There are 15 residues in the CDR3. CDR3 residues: CASSEWDWEKNIQYF. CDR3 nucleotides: TGTGCCAGCAGCGAATGGGACTGGGAAAAAAACATTCAGTACTTC.

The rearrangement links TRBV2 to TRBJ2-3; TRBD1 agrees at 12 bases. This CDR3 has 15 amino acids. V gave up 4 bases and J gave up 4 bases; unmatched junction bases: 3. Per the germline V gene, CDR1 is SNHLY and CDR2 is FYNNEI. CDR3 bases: TGTGCCAGCAGTGCCGGGACAGGGGGCCCAGATACGCAGTATTTT. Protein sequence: CASSAGTGGPDTQYF.

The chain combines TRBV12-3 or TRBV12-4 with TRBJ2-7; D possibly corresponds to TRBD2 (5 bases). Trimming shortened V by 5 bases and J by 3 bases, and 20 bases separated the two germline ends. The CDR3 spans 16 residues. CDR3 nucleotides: TGTGCCAGCAGTGGACCGGGAACCGACATTCGCTACGAGCAGTACTTC. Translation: CASSGPGTDIRYEQYF.